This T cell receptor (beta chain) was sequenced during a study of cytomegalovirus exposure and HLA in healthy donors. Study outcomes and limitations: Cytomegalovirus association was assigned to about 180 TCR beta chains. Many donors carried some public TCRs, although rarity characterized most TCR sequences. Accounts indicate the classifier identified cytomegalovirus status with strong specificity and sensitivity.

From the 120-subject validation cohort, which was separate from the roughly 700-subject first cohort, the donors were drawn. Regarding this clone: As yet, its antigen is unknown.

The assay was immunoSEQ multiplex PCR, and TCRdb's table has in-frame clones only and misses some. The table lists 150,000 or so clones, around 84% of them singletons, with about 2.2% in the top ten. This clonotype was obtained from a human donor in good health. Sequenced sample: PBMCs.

CDR3 in amino acids: CASSFLLAKQNGELFF. In DNA, the CDR3 is TGTGCCAGCAGTTTTTTGCTAGCGAAACAGAACGGGGAGCTGTTTTTT. The chain couples TRBV6-5 to TRBJ2-2, with a possible D match to TRBD2 (6 bases). There are 16 residues in the CDR3. Germline CDR1 MNHEY, CDR2 SVGAGI. Trimming cost V 4 bases and J 7 bases, with 19 bases left between them.